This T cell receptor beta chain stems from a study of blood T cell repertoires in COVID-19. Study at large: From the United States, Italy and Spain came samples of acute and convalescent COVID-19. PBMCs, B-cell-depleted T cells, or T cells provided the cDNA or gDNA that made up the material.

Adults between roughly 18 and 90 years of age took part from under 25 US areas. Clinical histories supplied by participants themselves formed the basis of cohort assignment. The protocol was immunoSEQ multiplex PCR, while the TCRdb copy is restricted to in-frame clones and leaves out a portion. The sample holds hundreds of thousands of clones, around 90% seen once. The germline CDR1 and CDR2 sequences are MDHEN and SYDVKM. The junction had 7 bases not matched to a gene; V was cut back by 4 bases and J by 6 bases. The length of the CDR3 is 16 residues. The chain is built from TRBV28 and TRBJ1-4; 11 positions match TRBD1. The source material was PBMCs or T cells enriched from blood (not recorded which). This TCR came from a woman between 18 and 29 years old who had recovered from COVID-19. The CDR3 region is CASSWDRGRPDEKLFF. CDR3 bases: TGTGCCAGCAGTTGGGACAGGGGGAGGCCAGATGAAAAACTGTTTTTT.